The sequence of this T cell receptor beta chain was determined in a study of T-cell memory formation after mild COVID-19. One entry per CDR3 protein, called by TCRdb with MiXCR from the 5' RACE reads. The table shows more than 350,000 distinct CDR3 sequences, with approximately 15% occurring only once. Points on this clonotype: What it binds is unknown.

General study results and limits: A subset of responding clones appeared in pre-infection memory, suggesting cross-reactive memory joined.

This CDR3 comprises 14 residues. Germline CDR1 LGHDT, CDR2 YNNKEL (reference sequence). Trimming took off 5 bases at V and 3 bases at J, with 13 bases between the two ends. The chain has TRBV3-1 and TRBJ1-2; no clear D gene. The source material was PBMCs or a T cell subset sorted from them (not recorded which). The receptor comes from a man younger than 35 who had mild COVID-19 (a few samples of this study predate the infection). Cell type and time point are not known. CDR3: CASSAEGSDYGYTF. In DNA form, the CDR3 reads TGTGCCAGCAGCGCTGAAGGTTCGGACTATGGCTACACCTTC.